The 3 T cell receptor beta chains below were found in one sample sequenced in a study of EBV T-cell therapy then PD-1 blockade in nasopharyngeal carcinoma. Assay used: immunoSEQ multiplex PCR; TCRdb lists only in-frame clones, some missing. The table records tens of thousands of clones, 80% to 90% of them present only once. Indicated time point: 266 days after commencement of treatment, after nivolumab therapy. Documented treatment: AdE1-LMPpoly-expanded autologous EBV-specific T-cell therapy followed by anti-PD-1 nivolumab. These receptors' antigens are unknown. Here the sequenced sample was CD8+ T cells from blood, taken at approximately day 250 from a patient whose treatment included autologous EBV-specific T cells and nivolumab. These receptors all come from a man in his forties with nasopharyngeal carcinoma.

V usage is TRBV5-1 and J usage is TRBJ1-2, with a tentative D call TRBD1 (5 bases). V gave up 3 bases and J gave up 5 bases, with 17 bases separating them. CDR1 SGHRS and CDR2 YFSETQ come from the germline V gene. CDR3 length: 15 residues. CDR3 in DNA: TGCGCCAGCAGCTCGGGACTGCAAACGGGTTATGGCTACACCTTC. This encodes CASSSGLQTGYGYTF. The variable domain in full, completed from reference TRBV5-1 and TRBJ1-2, reads KAGVTQTPRYLIKTRGQQVTLSCSPISGHRSVSWYQQTPGQGLQFLFEYFSETQRNKGNFPGRFSGRQFSNSRSEMNVSTLELGDSALYLCASSSGLQTGYGYTFGSGTRLTVV.

Here the CDR3 reads CASSVGLPQETQYF. The DNA for the CDR3 is TGTGCCAGCAGTGTGGGACTACCTCAAGAGACCCAGTACTTC. The chain joins TRBV27 to TRBJ2-5; 7 nucleotides agree with TRBD2. The CDR3 is 14 residues long. The ends lost 5 bases at V and 2 bases at J; junction bases unmatched: 5. Germline CDR1 and CDR2: MNHEY and SMNVEV (reference sequence).

J is TRBJ2-6 and V is TRBV27, with D unresolved. Between the trimmed V and J ends, which lost 0 bases and 1 base, there was a span of 10 bases. Germline V gene sequence: CDR1 MNHEY, CDR2 SMNVEV (reference sequence). This CDR3 has 17 amino acids. The CDR3 loop is CASSLSGFWSGANVLTF. CDR3 DNA: TGTGCCAGCAGTTTATCGGGGTTTTGGTCTGGGGCCAACGTCCTGACTTTC.